These 19 T cell receptor beta chains were sequenced from one sample in a study of OX40 agonist ivuxolimab in advanced cancers. Clones were read by immunoSEQ multiplex PCR, and TCRdb kept only the in-frame ones, dropping some. The sample records over 75,000 clones, roughly 89% being singletons. The sample here was CD4+ or CD8+ T cells sorted from blood, taken in a trial of the OX40 agonist ivuxolimab. The receptors derive from an adult with an advanced solid tumor such as melanoma, head and neck, liver or kidney cancer.

The CDR3 protein is CASNVGQFNYGYTF. For the CDR3, the DNA is TGTGCCAGCAACGTGGGACAATTTAACTATGGCTACACCTTC. The chain recombines TRBV6-5 with TRBJ1-2; possibly TRBD1 for D (6 bases). Looked up from germline, CDR1 is MNHEY and CDR2 is SVGAGI. V was pared by 7 bases and J by 1 base, with 13 bases between. The CDR3 extends over 14 amino acids.

The chain combines TRBV7-3 with TRBJ2-3; a weak D match, TRBD1 (8 bases). Germline V CDR1 and CDR2: SGHTA, FQGTGA. The CDR3 runs to 15 residues. The V and J ends lost 5 bases and 3 bases respectively, with 15 bases between them. CDR3 DNA: TGTGCCAGCAGCCTTACAGGGGGAGGGACAGATACGCAGTATTTT. It encodes CASSLTGGGTDTQYF.

The chain combines TRBV7-3 with TRBJ2-3; a weak D match, TRBD1 (5 bases). Germline V gene sequence: CDR1 SGHTA, CDR2 FQGTGA. This CDR3 has 14 amino acids. V lost 5 bases, J lost 2 bases, and 11 bases lay in between. The CDR3 loop is CASSQGSVTDTQYF. In DNA form, the CDR3 reads TGTGCCAGCAGCCAGGGTTCCGTCACAGATACGCAGTATTTT.

The rearrangement joins TRBV19 to TRBJ1-1, with a possible D match to TRBD1 (5 bases). Trimming stripped 8 bases from V and 4 bases from J, with 17 bases between. The CDR3 is 14 residues long. The V gene's germline CDR1 is LNHDA and CDR2 SQIVND (reference sequence). CDR3 amino acids: CASLDGRRGTEAFF. The CDR3 nucleotides are TGTGCCAGTCTAGACGGACGGAGGGGCACTGAAGCTTTCTTT.

The chain has TRBV7-2 and TRBJ1-4; TRBD1 might be the D (6 bases). V shed 2 bases and J shed 5 bases, with 12 bases lying between them. Looked up from germline, CDR1 is SGHTA and CDR2 is FQGNSA. The CDR3 totals 15 residues. Here the CDR3 reads CASSLRGAGNEKLFF. DNA of the CDR3: TGTGCCAGCAGCTTAAGGGGGGCGGGAAATGAAAAACTGTTTTTT.

The sample holds a few counts of this clone. V and J are TRBV30 and TRBJ2-7; 10 positions match TRBD2. CDR1 GTSNPN and CDR2 SVGIG come from the germline V gene (reference sequence). CDR3 length: 14 amino acids. The junction had 4 bases not matched to a gene; V was cut back by 0 bases and J by 5 bases. CDR3 in DNA: TGTGCCTGGAGTGTGCCTAGCGGGGGCCACGAGCAGTACTTC. Protein: CAWSVPSGGHEQYF.

The V call is TRBV19, the J call TRBJ2-7; TRBD1 matches 9 bases. The CDR3 is made up of 17 amino acids. Germline V gives CDR1 LNHDA, CDR2 SQIVND (reference sequence). With 6 bases clipped from V and 2 bases from J, the junction kept 14 bases outside the gene matches. The CDR3 loop reads CASSRAGTGSRAYEQYF. CDR3 coding DNA: TGTGCCAGTAGCCGTGCCGGGACAGGGTCCCGGGCCTACGAGCAGTACTTC.

The chain couples TRBV5-1 to TRBJ1-1; TRBD1 aligns across 7 bases. This CDR3 is built from 16 residues. CDR1 is SGHRS and CDR2 is YFSETQ in the germline V gene. With 0 bases clipped from V and 5 bases from J, the junction kept 10 bases outside the gene matches. CDR3 residues: CASSLGQGVSVTEAFF. In DNA, the CDR3 is TGCGCCAGCAGCTTGGGACAGGGTGTTTCGGTTACTGAAGCTTTCTTT.

In this sample, this clone turned up a few times. This chain links TRBV5-1 with TRBJ1-5, with TRBD1 matching over 7 bases. This CDR3 contains 15 residues. Germline lookup yields CDR1 SGHRS and CDR2 YFSETQ. The V and J ends lost 4 bases and 3 bases, in that order; junction bases with no gene match: 7. CDR3 amino acids: CASSLEGQYNQPQHF. CDR3 sequence (DNA): TGCGCCAGCAGCCTAGAGGGACAGTACAATCAGCCCCAGCATTTT.

The V gene is TRBV5-5, the J gene TRBJ1-5, with D unresolved. V dropped 2 bases and J dropped 3 bases, with 6 bases sitting between them. Germline V gene lookup returns CDR1 SGHKS and CDR2 YYEKEE (reference sequence). The length of the CDR3 is 13 residues. CDR3 protein: CASSFLVNQPQHF. The CDR3 DNA reads as TGTGCCAGCAGCTTTCTCGTCAATCAGCCCCAGCATTTT. Full variable domain (outside the CDR3, taken from reference TRBV5-5 and TRBJ1-5): DAGVTQSPTHLIKTRGQQVTLRCSPISGHKSVSWYQQVLGQGPQFIFQYYEKEERGRGNFPDRFSARQFPNYSSELNVNALLLGDSALYLCASSFLVNQPQHFGDGTRLSIL.

CDR3 in amino acids: CASSPGGLAGGYEQYF. In DNA form, the CDR3 reads TGCGCCAGCAGCCCGGGGGGACTAGCGGGAGGATACGAGCAGTACTTC. The chain is built from TRBV5-1 and TRBJ2-7, with TRBD2 matching 15 bases. Germline loops: CDR1 SGHRS, CDR2 YFSETQ. The CDR3 loop spans 16 amino acids. V shed 4 bases and J 4 bases; nucleotides not matched to a gene: 6.

Only one count was recorded for this clone. The V and J genes are TRBV18 and TRBJ2-1; weak D call: TRBD1 (6 bases). The V gene lost 5 bases and the J gene lost 7 bases, with 6 bases spanning the gap. The CDR3 has 11 residues. Germline CDR1 reads KGHSH; CDR2 reads LQKENI. The CDR3 spells CASSGQNEQFF. In DNA, the CDR3 is TGTGCCAGCTCAGGACAGAATGAGCAGTTCTTC.

V gene TRBV28 combines with J gene TRBJ2-3; 10 nucleotides agree with TRBD2. Germline assignment: CDR1 MDHEN and CDR2 SYDVKM. With 2 bases clipped from V and 1 base from J, the junction kept 3 bases outside the gene matches. There are 16 residues in the CDR3. The CDR3 DNA is TGTGCCAGCAGTTTAGTGCTAGCGGGGGGCACAGATACGCAGTATTTT. It translates to CASSLVLAGGTDTQYF. The full variable domain, completed using reference TRBV28 and TRBJ2-3, is DVKVTQSSRYLVKRTGEKVFLECVQDMDHENMFWYRQDPGLGLRLIYFSYDVKMKEKGDIPEGYSVSREKKERFSLILESASTNQTSMYLCASSLVLAGGTDTQYFGPGTRLTVL.

The CDR3: CASSVGAGGIITTYEQYF. In nucleotides, the CDR3 is TGTGCCAGCAGCGTAGGTGCAGGGGGCATTATTACTACCTACGAGCAGTACTTC. The rearrangement joins TRBV9 to TRBJ2-7, with TRBD1 matching over 8 bases. The CDR3 runs 18 residues. The germline V gene encodes CDR1 SGDLS and CDR2 YYNGEE. V dropped 0 bases and J dropped 2; count of bases not matched to a gene: 13. The full variable domain, in which reference TRBV9 and TRBJ2-7 provide the parts outside the CDR3, is DSGVTQTPKHLITATGQRVTLRCSPRSGDLSVYWYQQSLDQGLQFLIQYYNGEERAKGNILERFSAQQFPDLHSELNLSSLELGDSALYFCASSVGAGGIITTYEQYFGPGTRLTVT.

This sequence joins TRBV27 and TRBJ2-1, with a weak D call TRBD2 (5 bases). Germline V gene lookup returns CDR1 MNHEY and CDR2 SMNVEV (reference sequence). The CDR3 is made up of 11 amino acids. Trimming pared 6 bases from V and 9 bases from J, leaving 9 bases between. The CDR3 sequence: CASRPRGEQFF. The CDR3 DNA reads TGTGCCAGCAGGCCCCGGGGTGAGCAGTTCTTC.

V gene TRBV6-6 combines with J gene TRBJ2-7; D possibly corresponds to TRBD2 (5 bases). Germline CDR1 MNHNY, CDR2 SVGAGI (reference sequence). The CDR3 contains 14 residues. Trimming pared 0 bases from V and 2 bases from J, leaving 8 bases between. CDR3 amino acids: CASSYSHGTYEQYF. In DNA form, the CDR3 reads TGTGCCAGCAGTTACTCGCACGGGACCTACGAGCAGTACTTC.

The chain has TRBV7-3 and TRBJ2-3, with TRBD2 matching over 9 bases. The CDR3 totals 16 residues. The V gene's germline CDR1 is SGHTA and CDR2 FQGTGA. V trimming: 5 bases; J trimming: 3 bases; junction bases outside the gene matches: 9. In DNA, the CDR3 is TGTGCCAGCAGCCCCTTAGCGGGGGCATCGACAGATACGCAGTATTTT. Its translation: CASSPLAGASTDTQYF.

This clone was seen a handful of times. J is TRBJ1-6 and V is TRBV14; D may be TRBD1 (5 bases). Trimming took 4 bases from V and 11 from J, leaving 18 bases between them. The CDR3 totals 15 residues. CDR1 is SGHDN, CDR2 FVKESK, per germline. This CDR3 reads CASSLGTSGVTPLHF. In nucleotides, the CDR3 is TGTGCCAGCAGCCTTGGGACTAGCGGCGTTACACCCCTCCACTTT. The whole variable domain, remainder taken from reference TRBV14 and TRBJ1-6, is EAGVTQFPSHSVIEKGQTVTLRCDPISGHDNLYWYRRVMGKEIKFLLHFVKESKQDESGMPNNRFLAERTGGTYSTLKVQPAELEDSGVYFCASSLGTSGVTPLHFGNGTRLTVT.

This clone is a singleton in its sample. The chain recombines TRBV25-1 with TRBJ2-3; 9 bases line up with TRBD2. CDR1 MGHDK and CDR2 SYGVNS come from the germline V gene. Trimming removed 2 bases from V and 5 bases from J; junction bases left unmatched: 11. The CDR3 contains 17 residues. The CDR3 DNA reads TGTGCCAGCAGTGAACCCCGAGGAAGCGGGGGGAGAGATACGCAGTATTTT. It yields the protein CASSEPRGSGGRDTQYF.